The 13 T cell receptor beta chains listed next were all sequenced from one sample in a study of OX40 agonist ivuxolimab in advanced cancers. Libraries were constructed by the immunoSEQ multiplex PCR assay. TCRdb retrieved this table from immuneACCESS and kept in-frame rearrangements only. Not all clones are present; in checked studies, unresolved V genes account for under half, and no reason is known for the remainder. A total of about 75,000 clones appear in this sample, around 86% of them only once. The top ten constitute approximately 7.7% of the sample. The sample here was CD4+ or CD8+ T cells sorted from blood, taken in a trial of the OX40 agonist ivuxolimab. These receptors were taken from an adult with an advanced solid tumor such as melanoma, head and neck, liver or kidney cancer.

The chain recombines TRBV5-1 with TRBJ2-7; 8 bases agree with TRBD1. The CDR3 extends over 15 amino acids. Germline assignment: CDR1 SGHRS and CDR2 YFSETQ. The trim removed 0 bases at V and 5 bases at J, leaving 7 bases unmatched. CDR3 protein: CASSLGAGGRNEQYF. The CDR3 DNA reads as TGCGCCAGCAGCTTGGGGGCAGGGGGCCGTAACGAGCAGTACTTC.

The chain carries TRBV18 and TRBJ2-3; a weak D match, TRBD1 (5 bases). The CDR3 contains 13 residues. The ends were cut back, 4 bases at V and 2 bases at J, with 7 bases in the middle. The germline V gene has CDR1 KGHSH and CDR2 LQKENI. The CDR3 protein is CASSQGSTDTQYF. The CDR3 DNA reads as TGTGCCAGCTCACAGGGGTCCACAGATACGCAGTATTTT.

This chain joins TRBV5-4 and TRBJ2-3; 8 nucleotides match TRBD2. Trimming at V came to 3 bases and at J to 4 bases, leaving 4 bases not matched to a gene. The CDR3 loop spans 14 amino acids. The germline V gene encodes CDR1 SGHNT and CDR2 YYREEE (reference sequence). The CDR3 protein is CASSSRTSSDTQYF. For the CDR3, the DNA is TGTGCCAGCAGCTCCAGGACTAGCTCAGATACGCAGTATTTT.

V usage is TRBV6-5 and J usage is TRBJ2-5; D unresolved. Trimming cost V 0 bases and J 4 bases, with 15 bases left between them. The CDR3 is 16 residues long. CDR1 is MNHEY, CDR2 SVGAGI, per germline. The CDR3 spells CASSYSGTYPGETQYF. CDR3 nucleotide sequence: TGTGCCAGCAGTTACTCGGGCACTTACCCGGGAGAGACCCAGTACTTC.

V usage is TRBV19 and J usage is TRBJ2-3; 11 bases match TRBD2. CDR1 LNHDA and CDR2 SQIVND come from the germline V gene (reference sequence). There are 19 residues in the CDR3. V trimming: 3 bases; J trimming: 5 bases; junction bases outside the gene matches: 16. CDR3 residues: CASSMWALSGRATEDTQYF. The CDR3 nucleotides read TGTGCCAGTAGTATGTGGGCCCTTAGCGGGAGGGCGACGGAAGATACGCAGTATTTT.

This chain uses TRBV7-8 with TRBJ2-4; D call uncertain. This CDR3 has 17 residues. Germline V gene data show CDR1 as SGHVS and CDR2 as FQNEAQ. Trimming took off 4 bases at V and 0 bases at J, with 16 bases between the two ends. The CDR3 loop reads CASSSVRHLLAKNIQYF. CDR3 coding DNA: TGTGCCAGCAGCTCTGTCCGACATCTTCTAGCCAAAAACATTCAGTACTTC.

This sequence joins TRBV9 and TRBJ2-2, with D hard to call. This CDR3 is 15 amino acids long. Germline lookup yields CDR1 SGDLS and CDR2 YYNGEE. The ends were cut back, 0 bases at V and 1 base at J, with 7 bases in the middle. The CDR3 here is CASSVVRENTGELFF. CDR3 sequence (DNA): TGTGCCAGCAGCGTAGTAAGGGAGAACACCGGGGAGCTGTTTTTT. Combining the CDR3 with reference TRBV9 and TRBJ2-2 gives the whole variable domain DSGVTQTPKHLITATGQRVTLRCSPRSGDLSVYWYQQSLDQGLQFLIQYYNGEERAKGNILERFSAQQFPDLHSELNLSSLELGDSALYFCASSVVRENTGELFFGEGSRLTVL.

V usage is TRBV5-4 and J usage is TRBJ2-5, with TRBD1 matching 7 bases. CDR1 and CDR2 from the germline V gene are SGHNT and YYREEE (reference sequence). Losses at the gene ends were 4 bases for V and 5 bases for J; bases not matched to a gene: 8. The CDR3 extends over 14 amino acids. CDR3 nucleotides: TGTGCCAGCAGCGACTTGACAGGGAAGGAGACCCAGTACTTC. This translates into CASSDLTGKETQYF.

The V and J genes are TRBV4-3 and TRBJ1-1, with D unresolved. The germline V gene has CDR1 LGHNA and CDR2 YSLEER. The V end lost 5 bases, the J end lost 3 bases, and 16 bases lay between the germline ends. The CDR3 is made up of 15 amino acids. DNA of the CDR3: TGCGCCAGCAGCTTATATTTAACAGCAGACACTGAAGCTTTCTTT. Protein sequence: CASSLYLTADTEAFF.

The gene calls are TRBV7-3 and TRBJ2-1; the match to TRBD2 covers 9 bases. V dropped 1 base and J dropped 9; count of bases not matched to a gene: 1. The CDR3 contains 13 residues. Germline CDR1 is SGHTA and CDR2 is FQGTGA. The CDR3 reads CASSLISGSEQFF. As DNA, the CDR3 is TGTGCCAGCAGCTTAATTAGCGGGAGTGAGCAGTTCTTC.

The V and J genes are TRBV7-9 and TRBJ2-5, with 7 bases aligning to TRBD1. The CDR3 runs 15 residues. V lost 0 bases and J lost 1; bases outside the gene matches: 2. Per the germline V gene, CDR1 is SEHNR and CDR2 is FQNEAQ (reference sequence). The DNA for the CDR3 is TGTGCCAGCAGCTTAGCCCGACAGGGCCAAGAGACCCAGTACTTC. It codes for CASSLARQGQETQYF.

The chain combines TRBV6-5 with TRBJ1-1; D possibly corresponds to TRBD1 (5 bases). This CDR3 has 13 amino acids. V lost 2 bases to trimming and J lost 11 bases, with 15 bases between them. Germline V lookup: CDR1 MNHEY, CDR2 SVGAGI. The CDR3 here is CASSYGGTARAFF. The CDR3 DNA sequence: TGTGCCAGCAGTTACGGGGGGACGGCCAGGGCTTTCTTT.

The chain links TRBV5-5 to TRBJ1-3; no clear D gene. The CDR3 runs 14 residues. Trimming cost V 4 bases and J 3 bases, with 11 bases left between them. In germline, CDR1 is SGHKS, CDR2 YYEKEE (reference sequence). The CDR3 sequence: CASSRVTVGNTIYF. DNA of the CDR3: TGTGCCAGCAGCCGCGTAACAGTTGGAAACACCATATATTTT.